This T cell receptor beta chain was retrieved from a study of response to subunit inactivated influenza vaccine. In TCRdb, the RT-PCR reads were re-called with MiXCR into one record per CDR3 protein. Of about 650,000 distinct CDR3 sequences listed, less than 15% are singletons. Germline CDR1 is SGHDN and CDR2 is FVKESK. The length of the CDR3 is 13 residues. Trimming cost V 2 bases and J 4 bases, with 6 bases left between them. The chain employs TRBV14 and TRBJ2-1; D call uncertain. The sample in question was PBMCs from blood, obtained around two weeks before vaccination. This receptor was identified in a man over 45 who received an inactivated influenza vaccine. The CDR3: CASSQYSYNEQFF. CDR3 sequence (DNA): TGTGCCAGCAGCCAATATTCGTACAATGAGCAGTTCTTC.